A single sample is the source of the 3 T cell receptor beta chains below, sequenced in a study of T cell responses to AZD1222 COVID-19 vaccine. The assay was immunoSEQ multiplex PCR, and TCRdb's table has in-frame clones only and misses some. The sample carries over 110,000 clones, almost 95% recorded once. Sequencing used peripheral blood, obtained 28 days after the second AZD1222 dose. The receptors stem from an adult who received the AZD1222 COVID-19 vaccine.

This rearrangement joins TRBV4-2 to TRBJ1-5; 7 bases fit TRBD1. The CDR3 runs to 14 residues. Unmatched junction bases numbered 2, after V lost 2 bases and J lost 4 bases. Germline loops: CDR1 LGHNA, CDR2 YNFKEQ. CDR3 bases: TGTGCCAGCAGCCAACAGGGACAGAATCAGCCCCAGCATTTT. As protein: CASSQQGQNQPQHF.

V is TRBV9 and J is TRBJ2-5, with a tentative D call TRBD1 (5 bases). The CDR3 length is 13 residues. Germline-derived CDR1 and CDR2 are SGDLS and YYNGEE. Trimming took off 0 bases at V and 6 bases at J, with 9 bases between the two ends. This CDR3 is CASSVEGAQTQYF. Here the CDR3 DNA reads TGTGCCAGCAGCGTAGAAGGGGCACAGACCCAGTACTTC.

This clone appeared a single time. J is TRBJ2-1 and V is TRBV19; D gene unclear. The V gene lost 0 bases and the J gene lost 1 base, with 7 bases spanning the gap. This CDR3 comprises 15 residues. Germline V lookup: CDR1 LNHDA, CDR2 SQIVND (reference sequence). The CDR3 region is CASSIDGESYNEQFF. The CDR3 region has the DNA TGTGCCAGTAGTATAGATGGCGAGTCCTACAATGAGCAGTTCTTC.